This T cell receptor beta chain was found in a study of Ad26.COV2.S vaccination and SARS-CoV-2 variants. Across the study: Enrollment placed the donor in the COV1001 Ad26.COV2.S trial arm. Ad26.COV2.S was injected intramuscularly once or twice, 56 days apart.

The CDR3 is made up of 12 amino acids. Germline V gene lookup returns CDR1 LNHDA and CDR2 SQIVND (reference sequence). The V end was cut by 4 bases, the J end by 7 bases, with 10 bases between. Measured with immunoSEQ multiplex PCR; TCRdb has only the in-frame clones, and not every one. The table lists hundreds of thousands of clones, around 86% of them singletons. Sample treatment: 19 received Ad26.COV2.S at low or high dose, single or two shots; about 5 received placebo; per-sample allocation not given. The study sampled participants on day 63 after the first vaccine or placebo injection. The V and J genes are TRBV19 and TRBJ1-2; TRBD1 is a possible D gene (6 bases). This TCR came from a person between 18 and 59 years old who received the Ad26.COV2.S COVID-19 vaccine or a placebo. The starting material was peripheral blood, obtained in a trial of Ad26.COV2.S vaccine versus placebo. The CDR3 loop reads CASSTQGLGYTF. CDR3 DNA sequence: TGTGCCAGTAGTACCCAGGGGCTTGGCTACACCTTC.